The clone carrying this T cell receptor beta chain was recorded a few times. Its antigen is still unknown. The sample originates from a study of metastatic and nonmetastatic thyroid tumors. Study-wide results and caveats: Reportedly, malignant thyroid tumors had significantly higher TCR beta diversity than benign nodules, in blood and tumor.

Until they underwent thyroid surgery, no patient had received any treatment. Per germline, CDR1 MNHNS and CDR2 SASEGT. The CDR3 is 17 residues long. The V end lost 5 bases, the J end lost 0 bases, and 19 bases lay between the germline ends. As handled by the study authors: A classifier of distant metastasis in papillary thyroid cancer was built from CDR3 differences (across clinicopathological groups). TCRdb re-processed the PCR reads through MiXCR. TCRdb's processing, not the authors' own work, is the source of the V and J calls. The table shows about 5,800 clones, with roughly 19% occurring only once.

The receptor was derived from a female donor with papillary thyroid cancer or a benign thyroid nodule (not recorded which). Some clones in this sample may be carry-over from other donors' samples. Sequenced input: adjacent normal tissue. The J gene is TRBJ1-2, the V gene TRBV6-1; no firm D call. CDR3 region: CASSPPPDLTANYGYTF. As DNA, the CDR3 is TGTGCCAGCAGTCCACCTCCCGACCTAACAGCTAACTATGGCTACACCTTC.